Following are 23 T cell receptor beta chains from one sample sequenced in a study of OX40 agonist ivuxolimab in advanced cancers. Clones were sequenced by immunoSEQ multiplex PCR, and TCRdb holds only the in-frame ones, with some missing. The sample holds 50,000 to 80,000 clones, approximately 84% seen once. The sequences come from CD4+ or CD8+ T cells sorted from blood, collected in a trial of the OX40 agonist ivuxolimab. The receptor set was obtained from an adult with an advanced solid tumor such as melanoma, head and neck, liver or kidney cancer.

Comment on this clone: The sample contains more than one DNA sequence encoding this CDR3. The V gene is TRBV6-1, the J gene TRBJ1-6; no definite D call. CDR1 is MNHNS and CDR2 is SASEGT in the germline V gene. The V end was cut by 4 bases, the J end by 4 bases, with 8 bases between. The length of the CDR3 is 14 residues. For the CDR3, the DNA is TGTGCCAGCAGTGGACGGTCTTATAATTCACCCCTCCACTTT. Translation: CASSGRSYNSPLHF.

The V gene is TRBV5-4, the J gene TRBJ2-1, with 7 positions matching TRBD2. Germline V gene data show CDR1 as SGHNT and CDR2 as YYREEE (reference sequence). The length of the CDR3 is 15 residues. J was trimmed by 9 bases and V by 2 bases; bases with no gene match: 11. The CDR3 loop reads CASSFGGSGPVEQFF. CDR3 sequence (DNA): TGTGCCAGCAGCTTTGGCGGGAGCGGGCCGGTTGAGCAGTTCTTC.

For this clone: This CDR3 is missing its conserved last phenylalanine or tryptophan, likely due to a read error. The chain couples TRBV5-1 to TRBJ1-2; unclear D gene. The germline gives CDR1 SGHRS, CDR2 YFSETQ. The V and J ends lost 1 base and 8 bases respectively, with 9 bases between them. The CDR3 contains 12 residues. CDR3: CASSLSAGGYTS. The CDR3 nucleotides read TGCGCCAGCAGCTTGTCTGCAGGCGGCTACACCTCC.

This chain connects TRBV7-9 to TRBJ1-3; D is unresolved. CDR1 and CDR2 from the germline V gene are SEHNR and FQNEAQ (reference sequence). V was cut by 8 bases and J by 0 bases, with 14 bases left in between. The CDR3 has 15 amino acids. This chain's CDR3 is CASSRYDLSGNTIYF. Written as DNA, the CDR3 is TGTGCCAGCTCTCGTTACGACCTCTCTGGAAACACCATATATTTT.

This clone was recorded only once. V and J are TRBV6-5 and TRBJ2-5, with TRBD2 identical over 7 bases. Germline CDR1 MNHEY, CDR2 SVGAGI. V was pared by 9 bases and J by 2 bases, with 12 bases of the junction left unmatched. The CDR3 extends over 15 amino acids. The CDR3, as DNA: TGTGCCAGTAGCACGGCGGGGGTCTGGCAAGAGACCCAGTACTTC. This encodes CASSTAGVWQETQYF.

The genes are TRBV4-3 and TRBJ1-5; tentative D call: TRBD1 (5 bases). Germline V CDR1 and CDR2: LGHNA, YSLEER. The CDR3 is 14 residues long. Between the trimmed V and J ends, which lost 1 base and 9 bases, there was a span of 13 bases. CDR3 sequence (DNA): TGCGCCAGCAGCCAAGGGGGGTTTGGATCGCCCCAGCATTTT. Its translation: CASSQGGFGSPQHF.

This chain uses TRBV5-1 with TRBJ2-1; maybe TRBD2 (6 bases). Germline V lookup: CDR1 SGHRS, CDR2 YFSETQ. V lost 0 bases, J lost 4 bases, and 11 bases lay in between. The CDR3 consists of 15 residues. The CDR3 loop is CASSLEPGGYNEQFF. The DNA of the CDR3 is TGCGCCAGCAGCTTGGAGCCCGGGGGTTACAATGAGCAGTTCTTC.

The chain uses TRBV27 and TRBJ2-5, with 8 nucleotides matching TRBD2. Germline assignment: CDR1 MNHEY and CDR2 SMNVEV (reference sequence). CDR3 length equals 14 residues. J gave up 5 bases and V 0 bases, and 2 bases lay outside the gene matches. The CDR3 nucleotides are TGTGCCAGCAGTTTATCTGGCGGGGGGGAGACCCAGTACTTC. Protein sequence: CASSLSGGGETQYF.

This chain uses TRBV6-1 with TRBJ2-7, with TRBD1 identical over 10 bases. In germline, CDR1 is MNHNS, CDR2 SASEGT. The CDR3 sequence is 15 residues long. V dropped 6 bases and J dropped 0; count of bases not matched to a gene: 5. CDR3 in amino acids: CASRTDRGPSYEQYF. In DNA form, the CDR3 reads TGTGCCAGCAGGACAGACAGGGGGCCCTCCTACGAGCAGTACTTC.

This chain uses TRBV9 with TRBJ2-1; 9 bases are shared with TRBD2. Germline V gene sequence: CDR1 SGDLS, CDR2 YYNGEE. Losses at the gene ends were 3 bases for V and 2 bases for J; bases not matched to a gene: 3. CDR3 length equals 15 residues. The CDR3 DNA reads TGTGCCAGCAGCGGACTAGCGGTTCCCTACAATGAGCAGTTCTTC. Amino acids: CASSGLAVPYNEQFF.

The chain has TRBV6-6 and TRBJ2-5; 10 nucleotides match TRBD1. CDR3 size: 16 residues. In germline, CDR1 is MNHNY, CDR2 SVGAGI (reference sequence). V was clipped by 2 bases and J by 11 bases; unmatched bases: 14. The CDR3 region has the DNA TGTGCCAGCAGTTACCCCATGACAGGGGGCGTGGGAGAGCAGTACTTC. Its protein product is CASSYPMTGGVGEQYF.

CDR3 bases: TGTGCCAGTAGTATTGAGGGGGTCTATGGCTACACCTTC. This codes for CASSIEGVYGYTF. V is TRBV19 and J is TRBJ1-2; a possible D gene is TRBD1 (6 bases). This CDR3 has 13 residues. V lost 3 bases and J 4 bases, leaving 9 bases between the germline ends. In germline, CDR1 is LNHDA, CDR2 SQIVND (reference sequence).

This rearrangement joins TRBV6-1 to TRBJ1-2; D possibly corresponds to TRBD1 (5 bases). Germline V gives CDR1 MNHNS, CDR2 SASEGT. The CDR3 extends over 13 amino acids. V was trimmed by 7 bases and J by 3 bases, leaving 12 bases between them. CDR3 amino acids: CASTIDRDYGYTF. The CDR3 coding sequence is TGTGCCAGCACTATAGACAGAGACTATGGCTACACCTTC.

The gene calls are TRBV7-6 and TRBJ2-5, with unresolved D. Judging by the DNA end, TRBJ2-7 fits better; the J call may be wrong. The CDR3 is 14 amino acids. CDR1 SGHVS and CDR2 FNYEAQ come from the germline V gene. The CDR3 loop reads CASSLTGSDYEQYF. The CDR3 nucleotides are TGTGCCAGCAGCTTAACCGGGTCTGACTACGAGCAGTACTTC.

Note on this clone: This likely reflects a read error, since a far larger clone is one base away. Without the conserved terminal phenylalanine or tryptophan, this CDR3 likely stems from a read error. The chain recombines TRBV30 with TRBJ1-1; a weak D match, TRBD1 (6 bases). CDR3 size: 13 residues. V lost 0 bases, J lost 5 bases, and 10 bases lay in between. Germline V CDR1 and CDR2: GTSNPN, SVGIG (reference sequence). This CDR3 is CAWSVLGGTEAFL. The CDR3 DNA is TGTGCCTGGAGTGTACTAGGGGGGACTGAAGCTTTCCTT.

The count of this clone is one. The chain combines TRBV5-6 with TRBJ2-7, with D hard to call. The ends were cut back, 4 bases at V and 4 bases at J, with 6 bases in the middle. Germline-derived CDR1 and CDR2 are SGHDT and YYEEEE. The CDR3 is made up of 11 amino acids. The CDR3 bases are TGTGCCAGCAGCCGCAATTACGAGCAGTACTTC. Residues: CASSRNYEQYF.

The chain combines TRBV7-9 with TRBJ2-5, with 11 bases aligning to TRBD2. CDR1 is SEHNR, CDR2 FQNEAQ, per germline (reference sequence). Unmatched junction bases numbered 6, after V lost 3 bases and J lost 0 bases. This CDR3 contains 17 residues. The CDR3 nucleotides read TGTGCCAGCAGCTTGTCTAGCGGGGGGCTGTACCAAGAGACCCAGTACTTC. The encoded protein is CASSLSSGGLYQETQYF.

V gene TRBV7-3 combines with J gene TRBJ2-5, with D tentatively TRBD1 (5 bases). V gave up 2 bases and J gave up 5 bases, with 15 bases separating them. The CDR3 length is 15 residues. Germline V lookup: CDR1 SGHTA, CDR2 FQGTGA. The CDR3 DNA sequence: TGTGCCAGCAGCTTAGCCGCAGGGTCCTGGGAGACCCAGTACTTC. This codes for CASSLAAGSWETQYF.

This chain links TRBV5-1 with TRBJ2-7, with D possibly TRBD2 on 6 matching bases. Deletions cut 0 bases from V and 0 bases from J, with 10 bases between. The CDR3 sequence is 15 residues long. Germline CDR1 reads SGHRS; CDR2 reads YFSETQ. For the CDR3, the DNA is TGCGCCAGCAGCTTGGTTGGGGGGAGCTCCTACGAGCAGTACTTC. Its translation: CASSLVGGSSYEQYF.

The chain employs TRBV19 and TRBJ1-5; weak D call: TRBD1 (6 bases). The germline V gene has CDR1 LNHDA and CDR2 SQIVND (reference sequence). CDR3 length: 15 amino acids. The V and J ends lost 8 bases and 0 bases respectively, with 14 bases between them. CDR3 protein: CASEEQGYSNQPQHF. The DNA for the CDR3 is TGTGCCAGTGAGGAACAGGGATATAGCAATCAGCCCCAGCATTTT.

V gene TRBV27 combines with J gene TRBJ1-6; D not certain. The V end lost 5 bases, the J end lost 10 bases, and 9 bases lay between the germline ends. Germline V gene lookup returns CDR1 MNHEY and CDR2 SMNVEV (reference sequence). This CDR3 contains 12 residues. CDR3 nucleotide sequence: TGTGCCAGCAGTAGGCAGGCCTCACCCCTCCACTTT. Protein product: CASSRQASPLHF.

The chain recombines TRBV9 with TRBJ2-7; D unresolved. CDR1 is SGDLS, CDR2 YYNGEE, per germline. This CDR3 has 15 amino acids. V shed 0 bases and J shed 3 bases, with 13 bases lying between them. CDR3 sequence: CASSVGPSSGYEQYF. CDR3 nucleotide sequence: TGTGCCAGCAGCGTAGGGCCCAGTTCTGGCTACGAGCAGTACTTC.

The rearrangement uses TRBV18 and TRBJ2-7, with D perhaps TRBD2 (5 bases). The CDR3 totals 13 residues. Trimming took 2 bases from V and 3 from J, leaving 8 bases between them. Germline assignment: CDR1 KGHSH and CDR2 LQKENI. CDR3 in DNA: TGTGCCAGCTCACCAGGACTTCTCTACGAGCAGTACTTC. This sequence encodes CASSPGLLYEQYF.